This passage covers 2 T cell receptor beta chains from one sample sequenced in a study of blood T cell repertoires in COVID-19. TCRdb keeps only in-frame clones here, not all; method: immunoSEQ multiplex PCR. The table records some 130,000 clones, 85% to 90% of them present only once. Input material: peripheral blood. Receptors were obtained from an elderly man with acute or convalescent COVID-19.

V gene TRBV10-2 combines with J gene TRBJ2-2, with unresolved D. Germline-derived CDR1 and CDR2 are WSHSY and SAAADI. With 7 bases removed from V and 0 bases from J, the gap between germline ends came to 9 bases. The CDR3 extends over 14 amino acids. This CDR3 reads CASTVIANTGELFF. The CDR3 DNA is TGCGCCAGCACAGTCATCGCGAACACCGGGGAGCTGTTTTTT.

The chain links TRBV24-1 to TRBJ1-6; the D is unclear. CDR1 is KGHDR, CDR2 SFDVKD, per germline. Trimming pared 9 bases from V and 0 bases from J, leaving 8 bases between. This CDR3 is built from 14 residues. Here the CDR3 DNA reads TGTGCCACCCAAGCGAGCTCCTATAATTCACCCCTCCACTTT. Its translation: CATQASSYNSPLHF.